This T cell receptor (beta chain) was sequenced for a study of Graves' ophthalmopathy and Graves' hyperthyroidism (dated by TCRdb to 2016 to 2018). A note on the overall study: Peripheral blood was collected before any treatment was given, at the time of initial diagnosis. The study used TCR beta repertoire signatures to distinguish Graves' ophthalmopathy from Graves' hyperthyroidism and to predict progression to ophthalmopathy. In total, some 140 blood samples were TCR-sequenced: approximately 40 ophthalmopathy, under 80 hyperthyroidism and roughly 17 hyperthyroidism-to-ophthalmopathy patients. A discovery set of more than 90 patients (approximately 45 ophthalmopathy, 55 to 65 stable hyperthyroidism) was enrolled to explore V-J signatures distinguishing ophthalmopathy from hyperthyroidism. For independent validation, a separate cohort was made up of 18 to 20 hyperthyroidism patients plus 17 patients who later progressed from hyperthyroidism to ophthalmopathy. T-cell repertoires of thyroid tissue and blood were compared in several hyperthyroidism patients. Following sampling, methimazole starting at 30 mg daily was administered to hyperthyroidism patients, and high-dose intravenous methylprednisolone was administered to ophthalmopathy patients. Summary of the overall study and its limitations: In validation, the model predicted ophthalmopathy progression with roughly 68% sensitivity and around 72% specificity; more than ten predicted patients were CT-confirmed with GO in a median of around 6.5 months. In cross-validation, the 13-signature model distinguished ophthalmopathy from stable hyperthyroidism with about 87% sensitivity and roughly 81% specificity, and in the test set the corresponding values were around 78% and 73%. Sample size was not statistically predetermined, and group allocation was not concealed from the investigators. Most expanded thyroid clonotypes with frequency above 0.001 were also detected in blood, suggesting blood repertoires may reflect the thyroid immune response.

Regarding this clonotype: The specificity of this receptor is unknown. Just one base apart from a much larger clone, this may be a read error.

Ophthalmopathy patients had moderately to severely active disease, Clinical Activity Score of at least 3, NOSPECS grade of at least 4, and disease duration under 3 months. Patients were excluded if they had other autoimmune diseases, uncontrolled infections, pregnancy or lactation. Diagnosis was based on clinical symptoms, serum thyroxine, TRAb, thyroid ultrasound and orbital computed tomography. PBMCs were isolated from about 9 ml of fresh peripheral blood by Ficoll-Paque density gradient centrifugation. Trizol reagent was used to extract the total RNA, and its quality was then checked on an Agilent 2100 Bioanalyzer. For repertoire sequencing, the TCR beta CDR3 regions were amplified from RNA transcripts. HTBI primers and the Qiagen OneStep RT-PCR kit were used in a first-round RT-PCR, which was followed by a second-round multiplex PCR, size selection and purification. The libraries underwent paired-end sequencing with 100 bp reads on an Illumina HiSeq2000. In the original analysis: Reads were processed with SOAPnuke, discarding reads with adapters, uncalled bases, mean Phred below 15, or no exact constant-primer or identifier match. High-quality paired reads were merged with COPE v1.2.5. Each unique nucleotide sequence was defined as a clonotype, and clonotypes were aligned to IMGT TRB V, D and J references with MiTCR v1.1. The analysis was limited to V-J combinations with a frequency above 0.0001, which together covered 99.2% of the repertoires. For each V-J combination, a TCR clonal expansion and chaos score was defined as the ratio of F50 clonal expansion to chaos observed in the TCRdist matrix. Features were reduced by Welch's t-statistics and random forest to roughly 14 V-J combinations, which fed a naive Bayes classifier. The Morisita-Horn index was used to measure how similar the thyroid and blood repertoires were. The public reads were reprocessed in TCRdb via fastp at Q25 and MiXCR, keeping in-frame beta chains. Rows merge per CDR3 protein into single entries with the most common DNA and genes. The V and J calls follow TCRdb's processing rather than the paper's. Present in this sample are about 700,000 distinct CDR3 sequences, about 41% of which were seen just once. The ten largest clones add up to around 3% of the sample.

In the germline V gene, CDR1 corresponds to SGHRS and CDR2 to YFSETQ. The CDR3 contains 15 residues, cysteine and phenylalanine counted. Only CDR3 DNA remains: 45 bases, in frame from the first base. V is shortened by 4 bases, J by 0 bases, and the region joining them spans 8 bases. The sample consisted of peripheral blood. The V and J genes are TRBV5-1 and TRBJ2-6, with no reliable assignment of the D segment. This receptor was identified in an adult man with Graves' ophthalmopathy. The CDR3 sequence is CASSMELSGANVLTF. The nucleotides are TGCGCCAGCAGCATGGAGCTCTCTGGGGCCAACGTCCTGACTTTC.